This T cell receptor (beta chain) was sequenced during a study of cytomegalovirus exposure and HLA in healthy donors. Broader study findings: A later analysis found TCR association rates differed by HLA locus, highest for DRB1 and lowest for HLA-C. When a later analysis was performed, an Asian-associated ancestry cluster reportedly had fewer N-insertions than the approximately 700-donor mean. Rarity characterized most TCR sequences, yet some public TCRs appeared in many donors.

V lost 0 bases and J lost 5, with 4 bases in between. CDR3 length: 12 residues. Germline CDR1 is SGDLS and CDR2 is YYNGEE. PCR used 60 Vbeta primers and 13 Jbeta primers. The method was immunoSEQ multiplex PCR; TCRdb's version includes in-frame clones alone and lacks a portion of them. The sample has around 100,000 clones. As regards this clone: Its antigen is currently unknown.

The source material was PBMCs. The receptor's source is a man aged 50 to 60 in good health and CMV-seronegative. The chain uses TRBV9 and TRBJ2-3; D remains unclear. For the CDR3, the DNA is TGTGCCAGCAGCGTAGCCGGAGATACGCAGTATTTT. Translated: CASSVAGDTQYF.